This record looks at one T cell receptor (beta chain) sequence and its context. The data were taken from a study of blood T cell repertoires in COVID-19. Study-level background: The samples span acute and convalescent COVID-19 from the United States, Italy and Spain. From T cells, B-cell-depleted T cells, or PBMCs came the material, which was cDNA or gDNA.

As processed by the authors: Amplification from reference gene primers served as the basis for estimated nucleated cell counts. The method was immunoSEQ multiplex PCR; TCRdb's version includes in-frame clones alone and lacks a portion of them. The DNA gave D and trimming, while V, J and clone size come from that table. The profile covers roughly 160,000 clones, with about four fifths appearing a single time and 11% to 15% taken by the ten largest. The CDR3 loop spans 17 amino acids. The germline V gene encodes CDR1 LNHDA and CDR2 SQIVND (reference sequence). Deletions cut 6 bases from V and 2 bases from J, with 22 bases between.

The receptor's source is a man in his late teens or twenties with active or convalescent COVID-19. This chain connects TRBV19 to TRBJ1-2, with D possibly TRBD1 on 5 matching bases. Sequences were obtained from peripheral blood. The CDR3 coding sequence is TGTGCCAGTAGATGGGTTCCGGTAAACGCAGGGAACTATGGCTACACCTTC. Translated: CASRWVPVNAGNYGYTF.